This TCR beta chain was sequenced for a study of CD8+ T cells in alopecia areata. About the study: A regimen of oral tofacitinib, 5 to 10 mg twice daily, was given to treated patients.

Alopecia areata patients had lesional scalp punch biopsies and peripheral blood taken from them. A FACSAria was used to sort CD4+ and CD8+ T cells. These cells came from PBMCs. Sequencing templates came from extracted RNA that was reverse transcribed into cDNA. The assay was immunoSEQ multiplex PCR, and TCRdb's table has in-frame clones only and misses some. The repertoire has about 120,000 clones, approximately 38% of them found once; the top ten carry about 3.1%. This clone was found once. This CDR3 contains 16 residues. Germline assignment: CDR1 MGHDK and CDR2 SYGVNS. J was trimmed by 4 bases and V by 6 bases; bases with no gene match: 5.

The origin of this receptor is a human donor with alopecia areata. Sample: CD4+ T cells sorted from blood. The chain joins TRBV25-1 to TRBJ2-3; TRBD2 aligns across 15 bases. For the CDR3, the DNA is TGTGCCAGCAGCCGGGGACTAGCGGGGGGCTCAGATACGCAGTATTTT. It is translated as CASSRGLAGGSDTQYF.